These 13 T cell receptor beta chains originate from one sample sequenced in a study of T cells in Graves' hyperthyroidism and ophthalmopathy. Template material for amplifying TCR beta CDR3 regions consisted of RNA transcripts. Researchers ran a first-round RT-PCR on the TCR CDR3 using the HTBI primer set. One entry per CDR3 protein results from TCRdb running MiXCR on the multiplex PCR reads. The profile covers some 420,000 distinct CDR3 sequences, with approximately 13% appearing a single time and roughly 4.8% taken by the ten largest. Material: blood. The receptors derive from a woman between 18 and 30 years old with Graves' hyperthyroidism.

This clonotype showed up just a few times. The chain recombines TRBV2 with TRBJ1-2; TRBD1 is a possible D gene (6 bases). This CDR3 has 12 residues. V shed 5 bases and J shed 10 bases, with 14 bases lying between them. Germline CDR1 is SNHLY and CDR2 is FYNNEI. The CDR3 loop is CASSNPQGHYTF. The CDR3, as DNA: TGTGCCAGCAGTAATCCTCAGGGACACTACACCTTC.

This clonotype has only a few counts. V and J are TRBV30 and TRBJ2-6, with 11 bases identical to TRBD2. Trimming cost V 8 bases and J 0 bases; bases outside gene matches: 12. Germline CDR1 reads GTSNPN; CDR2 reads SVGIG (reference sequence). This CDR3 has 18 amino acids. The CDR3: CARGTSGTSSSGANVLTF. In nucleotides, the CDR3 is TGTGCCCGGGGGACTAGCGGAACCTCTAGCTCTGGGGCCAACGTCCTGACTTTC.

This clonotype was found many times. The V and J genes are TRBV5-4 and TRBJ2-1, with D perhaps assigned TRBD1 or TRBD2 (5 bases each). V dropped 1 base and J dropped 4 bases, with 12 bases sitting between them. The CDR3 runs to 15 residues. Germline CDR1 and CDR2: SGHNT and YYREEE (reference sequence). DNA of the CDR3: TGTGCCAGCAGCTTGCGGGGCGCAGTTTACAATGAGCAGTTCTTC. It encodes CASSLRGAVYNEQFF.

This clonotype was seen only a few times. This rearrangement joins TRBV7-2 to TRBJ1-4; D is ambiguous. Germline CDR1 is SGHTA and CDR2 is FQGNSA. The CDR3 totals 15 residues. V lost 5 bases to trimming and J lost 4 bases, with 14 bases between them. The DNA for the CDR3 is TGTGCCAGCAGCACTTACCTCGGCAGTAATGAAAAACTGTTTTTT. It specifies CASSTYLGSNEKLFF.

Ten or more counts support this clonotype. The gene calls are TRBV5-1 and TRBJ2-1; D uncertain. Trimming stripped 2 bases from V and 7 bases from J, with 13 bases between. The CDR3 is 14 residues long. Germline V gives CDR1 SGHRS, CDR2 YFSETQ. In DNA form, the CDR3 reads TGCGCCAGCAGCTTCGGTTTCTCTGGGAATGAGCAGTTCTTC. This encodes CASSFGFSGNEQFF.

This clonotype was observed many times. The chain combines TRBV2 with TRBJ2-1; tentative D call: TRBD2 (5 bases). Trimming left V 7 bases short and J 0 bases short, with 10 bases between. From germline, CDR1 is SNHLY and CDR2 FYNNEI. This CDR3 contains 14 residues. CDR3 nucleotides: TGTGCCAGCATGACGGGAAGCTCCTACAATGAGCAGTTCTTC. Translating gives CASMTGSSYNEQFF.

J is TRBJ2-3 and V is TRBV18; D may be TRBD2 (5 bases). V shed 4 bases and J shed 1 base, with 9 bases lying between them. Germline CDR1 reads KGHSH; CDR2 reads LQKENI. The CDR3 length is 14 residues. CDR3 coding DNA: TGTGCCAGCTCACAAAGCGGAGGCACAGATACGCAGTATTTT. This gives the protein CASSQSGGTDTQYF. The full variable domain, in which reference TRBV18 and TRBJ2-3 provide the parts outside the CDR3, is NAGVMQNPRHLVRRRGQEARLRCSPMKGHSHVYWYRQLPEEGLKFMVYLQKENIIDESGMPKERFSAEFPKEGPSILRIQQVVRGDSAAYFCASSQSGGTDTQYFGPGTRLTVL.

This clonotype was found many times. CDR3 in amino acids: CSAGVRGQPQHF. CDR3 nucleotides: TGCAGTGCCGGGGTACGGGGGCAGCCCCAGCATTTT. The V call is TRBV20-1, the J call TRBJ1-5, with a tentative D call TRBD1 (5 bases). The CDR3 spans 12 residues. CDR1 DFQATT and CDR2 SNEGSKA come from the germline V gene (reference sequence). V lost 6 bases and J lost 7, with 13 bases in between.

In this sample, this clonotype turned up many times. The chain carries TRBV6-1 and TRBJ1-3; D gene ambiguous. Germline values: CDR1 MNHNS, CDR2 SASEGT. Trimming took 6 bases from V and 1 from J, leaving 10 bases between them. CDR3 size: 14 residues. The CDR3 loop is CASSPLGSGNTIYF. CDR3 DNA: TGTGCCAGCAGCCCCCTGGGGTCTGGAAACACCATATATTTT.

Only a few counts were recorded for this clonotype. As DNA, the CDR3 is TGTGCCAGCAGCTACCCCAGGACAGGGGACACTGAAGCTTTCTTT. As protein: CASSYPRTGDTEAFF. The V gene is TRBV7-9, the J gene TRBJ1-1, with TRBD1 matching over 9 bases. Germline V gene lookup returns CDR1 SEHNR and CDR2 FQNEAQ (reference sequence). With 4 bases clipped from V and 3 bases from J, the junction kept 6 bases outside the gene matches. CDR3 size: 15 residues.

In its sample, this clonotype was seen many times. This chain joins TRBV5-5 and TRBJ2-1; D may be TRBD1 (8 bases). Germline V gene data show CDR1 as SGHKS and CDR2 as YYEKEE (reference sequence). The CDR3 contains 16 residues. V lost 3 bases and J 0 bases, leaving 13 bases between the germline ends. The CDR3 region is CASSSQGGSSYNEQFF. Here the CDR3 DNA reads TGTGCCAGCAGCTCACAGGGGGGGAGCTCCTACAATGAGCAGTTCTTC.

This clonotype was counted at least ten times. The rearrangement uses TRBV11-2 and TRBJ2-7; D may correspond to TRBD1 or TRBD2 (5 bases each). V lost 5 bases and J lost 6, with 17 bases in between. The germline CDR1 and CDR2 sequences are SGHAT and FQNNGV. CDR3 length: 14 residues. The CDR3 loop reads CASSNLRDRGEQYF. As DNA, the CDR3 is TGTGCCAGCAGCAACCTCCGGGACCGGGGCGAGCAGTACTTC.

This clonotype was seen many times. This chain links TRBV14 with TRBJ2-5; D remains ambiguous. With 1 base removed from V and 0 bases from J, the gap between germline ends came to 12 bases. Germline V gene data show CDR1 as SGHDN and CDR2 as FVKESK. CDR3 length: 16 amino acids. CDR3 coding DNA: TGTGCCAGCAGCCAAGTCAAGGCCACGTACCAAGAGACCCAGTACTTC. Translated, it gives CASSQVKATYQETQYF.